The 32 T cell receptor beta chains below were found in one sample sequenced in a study of cytomegalovirus exposure and HLA in healthy donors. Amplification used 60 Vbeta primers and 13 Jbeta primers. TCRdb's copy holds only in-frame clones and misses some; the assay was immunoSEQ multiplex PCR. The listing contains 70,000 to 80,000 clones. Sequenced sample: PBMCs. All receptors derive from a man aged 40-50 years in good health and CMV-seronegative.

The chain combines TRBV7-3 with TRBJ1-1; no definite D call. From germline, CDR1 is SGHTA and CDR2 FQGTGA. The CDR3 is made up of 14 amino acids. V was trimmed by 1 base and J by 1 base, leaving 7 bases between them. The CDR3 DNA reads TGTGCCAGCAGCTTAAACGCGGGGAACACTGAAGCTTTCTTT. Amino acid sequence: CASSLNAGNTEAFF.

CDR3 DNA sequence: TGTGCCAGCAGCTTAGGACAGGGGGACGGGGAAAAACTGTTTTTT. Its translation is CASSLGQGDGEKLFF. The chain carries TRBV7-9 and TRBJ1-4; TRBD1 aligns across 9 bases. CDR3 length: 15 residues. Germline V CDR1 and CDR2: SEHNR, FQNEAQ (reference sequence). With 1 base clipped from V and 8 bases from J, the junction kept 5 bases outside the gene matches.

The chain carries TRBV5-5 and TRBJ2-3; TRBD2 aligns across 7 bases. CDR3 length: 17 amino acids. After removal of 5 bases from V and 3 bases from J, the junction contained 15 bases not matched to a gene. Germline V CDR1 and CDR2: SGHKS, YYEKEE (reference sequence). Here the CDR3 reads CASRPGPGTKPTDTQYF. The CDR3 DNA is TGTGCCAGCAGACCAGGGCCGGGGACTAAACCAACAGATACGCAGTATTTT.

As to this clone: The conserved phenylalanine or tryptophan is not found at the CDR3 terminus, so this likely reflects a read error. The chain is built from TRBV5-6 and TRBJ2-7, with 9 positions matching TRBD2. CDR1 SGHDT and CDR2 YYEEEE come from the germline V gene. The ends lost 0 bases at V and 3 bases at J; junction bases unmatched: 4. The CDR3 has 15 amino acids. The CDR3 nucleotides read TGTGCCAGCAGCTTGGGAGCGGGGGGCATCTACGAGCAGTACCTC. The encoded protein is CASSLGAGGIYEQYL.

The V gene is TRBV2, the J gene TRBJ2-6, with unresolved D. There are 17 residues in the CDR3. Germline loops: CDR1 SNHLY, CDR2 FYNNEI. The V end lost 3 bases, the J end lost 2 bases, and 14 bases lay between the germline ends. CDR3 residues: CASSDPGALPGANVLTF. The CDR3 DNA is TGTGCCAGCAGTGACCCGGGTGCCCTGCCTGGGGCCAACGTCCTGACTTTC.

This chain connects TRBV27 to TRBJ1-1; TRBD1 agrees at 9 bases. Trimming removed 6 bases from V and 4 bases from J; junction bases left unmatched: 9. CDR3 length: 15 residues. Germline lookup yields CDR1 MNHEY and CDR2 SMNVEV (reference sequence). CDR3 in amino acids: CASRLSGQGFTEAFF. CDR3 nucleotide sequence: TGTGCCAGCAGACTTAGTGGACAGGGGTTCACTGAAGCTTTCTTT.

This chain links TRBV6-5 with TRBJ1-5; 7 bases agree with TRBD1. Germline V CDR1 and CDR2: MNHEY, SVGAGI. J lost 4 bases, V lost 10 bases, and 7 bases had no gene match. This CDR3 comprises 13 residues. The CDR3 region has the DNA TGTGCCACAACACAGGGGTTTAATCAGCCCCAGCATTTT. Protein sequence: CATTQGFNQPQHF.

The chain couples TRBV6-1 to TRBJ2-7; 7 bases match TRBD1. Trimming removed 7 bases from V and 3 bases from J; junction bases left unmatched: 6. CDR3 length: 13 residues. Germline V CDR1 and CDR2: MNHNS, SASEGT. CDR3 amino acids: CASNVAGGYEQYF. CDR3 DNA sequence: TGTGCCAGCAACGTCGCAGGGGGCTACGAGCAGTACTTC.

V and J are TRBV11-2 and TRBJ2-7; D possibly corresponds to TRBD1 (6 bases). CDR1 and CDR2 (germline): SGHAT, FQNNGV. With 5 bases removed from V and 1 base from J, the gap between germline ends came to 12 bases. The CDR3 loop spans 14 amino acids. The CDR3 loop reads CASSVDRNSYEQYF. CDR3 nucleotide sequence: TGTGCCAGCAGCGTGGACAGAAATTCCTACGAGCAGTACTTC.

The chain uses TRBV4-1 and TRBJ1-2, with 7 bases fitting TRBD1. V lost 0 bases and J lost 4; bases outside the gene matches: 2. CDR1 and CDR2 (germline): MGHRA, YSYEKL. The CDR3 extends over 14 amino acids. CDR3 sequence (DNA): TGCGCCAGCAGCCAAGAGAGGGGGCCCTATGGCTACACCTTC. Protein product: CASSQERGPYGYTF.

The genes are TRBV4-1 and TRBJ2-2; TRBD2 is a possible D gene (6 bases). The CDR3 runs to 17 residues. Germline CDR1 MGHRA, CDR2 YSYEKL. The V end was cut by 0 bases, the J end by 0 bases, with 11 bases between. The CDR3 protein is CASSQEWRGANTGELFF. DNA of the CDR3: TGCGCCAGCAGCCAAGAGTGGCGGGGAGCGAACACCGGGGAGCTGTTTTTT.

The chain carries TRBV10-3 and TRBJ1-2; 9 bases are shared with TRBD1. The CDR3 spans 13 residues. Germline-derived CDR1 and CDR2 are ENHRY and SYGVKD. V lost 3 bases and J lost 5; bases outside the gene matches: 1. CDR3 DNA: TGTGCCATCAGTGAAGACAGGGGGTATGGCTACACCTTC. Protein product: CAISEDRGYGYTF.

The J gene is TRBJ1-1, the V gene TRBV11-2; D uncertain. Germline CDR1 is SGHAT and CDR2 is FQNNGV. The ends were cut back, 3 bases at V and 7 bases at J, with 9 bases in the middle. CDR3 size: 12 residues. CDR3 sequence (DNA): TGTGCCAGCAGCTTCCAGGAGGGTGAAGCTTTCTTT. It yields the protein CASSFQEGEAFF.

The V call is TRBV6-5, the J call TRBJ1-2; 9 nucleotides line up with TRBD1. The V gene end was trimmed by 3 bases and the J gene end by 14 bases; junction bases not matched to a gene: 10. This CDR3 is 13 amino acids long. The germline CDR1 and CDR2 sequences are MNHEY and SVGAGI. CDR3 DNA sequence: TGTGCCAGCAGTTATTGGGGGGACAGGGTGGTTACCTTC. It codes for CASSYWGDRVVTF.

The gene calls are TRBV28 and TRBJ1-1; 7 bases are shared with TRBD1. The CDR3 is 12 residues long. The V and J ends lost 7 bases and 4 bases, in that order; junction bases with no gene match: 3. CDR1 MDHEN and CDR2 SYDVKM come from the germline V gene. CDR3 in DNA: TGTGCCAGCAAGACAGGGAGCACTGAAGCTTTCTTT. Residues: CASKTGSTEAFF.

J is TRBJ2-2 and V is TRBV11-2; 7 bases map to TRBD1. CDR1 and CDR2 from the germline V gene are SGHAT and FQNNGV. CDR3 length: 15 residues. J was trimmed by 3 bases and V by 5 bases; bases with no gene match: 6. The CDR3 spells CASSEGDRYTGELFF. CDR3 nucleotides: TGTGCCAGCAGCGAGGGGGACAGATACACCGGGGAGCTGTTTTTT.

The DNA for the CDR3 is TGTGCCAGCAGCAGGGGGGATAATTCACCCCTCCACTTT. Amino acids: CASSRGDNSPLHF. The chain has TRBV6-5 and TRBJ1-6; 7 nucleotides line up with TRBD1. CDR3 size: 13 residues. The germline gives CDR1 MNHEY, CDR2 SVGAGI. With 6 bases clipped from V and 5 bases from J, the junction kept 1 base outside the gene matches.

The chain carries TRBV5-6 and TRBJ2-3; possible D gene TRBD2, 6 bases. Germline values: CDR1 SGHDT, CDR2 YYEEEE. This CDR3 has 15 residues. The V and J ends lost 0 bases and 2 bases respectively, with 10 bases between them. CDR3 protein: CASSLDGGVTDTQYF. CDR3 sequence (DNA): TGTGCCAGCAGCTTGGATGGCGGGGTCACAGATACGCAGTATTTT.

J is TRBJ1-2 and V is TRBV28; TRBD1 agrees at 11 bases. Germline assignment: CDR1 MDHEN and CDR2 SYDVKM. This CDR3 is 14 amino acids long. V dropped 7 bases and J dropped 5; count of bases not matched to a gene: 6. CDR3 coding DNA: TGTGCCAGCATCCCTGGGACAGGGGGGTATGGCTACACCTTC. This translates into CASIPGTGGYGYTF.

The chain links TRBV25-1 to TRBJ2-5, with 10 bases matching TRBD2. The CDR3 spans 15 residues. V lost 6 bases, J lost 1 base, and 5 bases stayed unmatched. Germline CDR1 and CDR2: MGHDK and SYGVNS. The CDR3: CASRDRTSGQETQYF. As DNA, the CDR3 is TGTGCCAGCAGGGACCGGACTAGCGGCCAAGAGACCCAGTACTTC.

The rearrangement links TRBV30 to TRBJ1-5; D is undetermined. V was shortened by 0 bases and J by 3 bases, with 9 bases between the two germline ends. CDR1 and CDR2 from the germline V gene are GTSNPN and SVGIG (reference sequence). This CDR3 spans 14 amino acids. As DNA, the CDR3 is TGTGCCTGGAGTGTTCAGGCCGTCAATCAGCCCCAGCATTTT. Translation gives CAWSVQAVNQPQHF. The variable domain in full, completed from reference TRBV30 and TRBJ1-5, reads SQTIHQWPATLVQPVGSPLSLECTVEGTSNPNLYWYRQAAGRGLQLLFYSVGIGQISSEVPQNLSASRPQDRQFILSSKKLLLSDSGFYLCAWSVQAVNQPQHFGDGTRLSIL.

The chain is built from TRBV28 and TRBJ2-7; tentative D call: TRBD2 (7 bases). The germline V and J ends were trimmed by 5 bases and 3 bases, with 14 bases remaining between them. CDR1 and CDR2 from the germline V gene are MDHEN and SYDVKM. CDR3 length: 14 residues. The CDR3 reads CASSIRGGGYEQYF. The CDR3 region has the DNA TGTGCCAGCAGTATTAGGGGGGGAGGCTACGAGCAGTACTTC. Full variable domain (outside the CDR3, taken from reference TRBV28 and TRBJ2-7): DVKVTQSSRYLVKRTGEKVFLECVQDMDHENMFWYRQDPGLGLRLIYFSYDVKMKEKGDIPEGYSVSREKKERFSLILESASTNQTSMYLCASSIRGGGYEQYFGPGTRLTVT.

V and J are TRBV6-5 and TRBJ1-2; TRBD1 matches 10 bases. Losses at the gene ends were 0 bases for V and 14 bases for J; bases not matched to a gene: 6. Germline V CDR1 and CDR2: MNHEY, SVGAGI. The CDR3 is made up of 13 amino acids. The CDR3 DNA reads as TGTGCCAGCAGTTACTCAAGGACAGGGGGTCATACCTTC. Translating gives CASSYSRTGGHTF.

V gene TRBV6-4 combines with J gene TRBJ2-1, with TRBD2 matching over 8 bases. V trimming: 0 bases; J trimming: 7 bases; junction bases outside the gene matches: 2. This CDR3 contains 14 residues. The germline V gene has CDR1 MRHNA and CDR2 SNTAGT. CDR3 nucleotide sequence: TGTGCCAGCAGTGACTCCGGGGGGGCAAATGAGCAGTTCTTC. Amino acid sequence: CASSDSGGANEQFF.

J is TRBJ2-5 and V is TRBV4-2; 10 bases agree with TRBD2. Germline CDR1 LGHNA, CDR2 YNFKEQ. V lost 4 bases, J lost 4 bases, and 3 bases stayed unmatched. This CDR3 spans 14 amino acids. CDR3: CASSRERGGETQYF. The CDR3 DNA sequence: TGTGCCAGCAGCCGCGAGCGGGGGGGAGAGACCCAGTACTTC.

This chain connects TRBV30 to TRBJ1-6, with D possibly matching TRBD1 (5 bases). The CDR3 contains 13 residues. The germline gives CDR1 GTSNPN, CDR2 SVGIG (reference sequence). Between the trimmed V and J ends, which lost 2 bases and 7 bases, there was a span of 9 bases. CDR3 sequence (DNA): TGTGCCTGGAGTTCGGACAAAAATTCACCCCTCCACTTT. As protein: CAWSSDKNSPLHF.

The chain couples TRBV7-9 to TRBJ1-4; 7 bases line up with TRBD1. CDR3 length equals 16 residues. CDR1 is SEHNR and CDR2 is FQNEAQ in the germline V gene (reference sequence). V shed 0 bases, J shed 10 bases, and the junction held 11 bases outside the gene matches. CDR3 bases: TGTGCCAGCAGCTTAGCGGGACAGCAAGTCGAGGGAAAACTGTTTTTT. As protein: CASSLAGQQVEGKLFF. Combining the CDR3 with reference TRBV7-9 and TRBJ1-4 gives the whole variable domain DTGVSQNPRHKITKRGQNVTFRCDPISEHNRLYWYRQTLGQGPEFLTYFQNEAQLEKSRLLSDRFSAERPKGSFSTLEIQRTEQGDSAMYLCASSLAGQQVEGKLFFGSGTQLSVL.

The chain has TRBV29-1 and TRBJ2-2; the D is unclear. V lost 4 bases, J lost 1 base, and 10 bases lay in between. Germline-derived CDR1 and CDR2 are SQVTM and ANQGSEA. This CDR3 spans 14 amino acids. CDR3 nucleotides: TGCAGCGTTGCAACACCTCTGAACACCGGGGAGCTGTTTTTT. Translation: CSVATPLNTGELFF.

The chain couples TRBV7-9 to TRBJ1-3, with 8 bases identical to TRBD1. The junction had 6 bases not matched to a gene; V was cut back by 6 bases and J by 2 bases. Germline V gene sequence: CDR1 SEHNR, CDR2 FQNEAQ (reference sequence). This CDR3 is built from 15 residues. CDR3 loop: CASSSDRAAGNTIYF. In DNA form, the CDR3 reads TGTGCCAGCAGTTCGGACAGGGCGGCTGGAAACACCATATATTTT.

J is TRBJ2-1 and V is TRBV6-1; D is perhaps TRBD2 (6 bases). V was trimmed by 4 bases and J by 4 bases, leaving 14 bases between them. This CDR3 is built from 15 residues. Germline V gene data show CDR1 as MNHNS and CDR2 as SASEGT. The DNA of the CDR3 is TGTGCCAGCAGTGGACAAGAGCGGGTATACAATGAGCAGTTCTTC. It codes for CASSGQERVYNEQFF.

J is TRBJ1-6 and V is TRBV5-8; D gene ambiguous. The CDR3 is made up of 15 amino acids. The germline CDR1 and CDR2 sequences are SGHTS and YDEGEE. V lost 2 bases and J 7 bases, leaving 13 bases between the germline ends. The CDR3 DNA follows: TGTGCCAGCAGCTTTTCTGGCCAGAGGAATTCACCCCTCCACTTT. It encodes CASSFSGQRNSPLHF.

The chain combines TRBV7-2 with TRBJ2-7, with D tentatively TRBD1 (5 bases). Trimming shortened V by 0 bases and J by 7 bases, and 16 bases separated the two germline ends. This CDR3 spans 15 amino acids. The germline CDR1 and CDR2 sequences are SGHTA and FQGNSA. The CDR3 bases are TGTGCCAGCAGCTTAGCCCCGGGCAGGGCAGGAGAGCAGTACTTC. Amino acids: CASSLAPGRAGEQYF.